Shown below are 23 T cell receptor beta chains from a single sample sequenced in a study of shared clonotypes between healthy human individuals (TCRdb year 2020). Receptors were amplified or captured by the immunoSEQ multiplex PCR assay. The immuneACCESS repertoire file appears here via TCRdb, limited to in-frame rearrangements. These files lack a portion of the clones; in checked studies, under half of the deficit traces to unresolved V genes, and the cause of the others is not known. The sample table holds about 1 million clones, of which about 70% were seen once. The ten top clones hold approximately 1.5% of the sample. Sequencing used memory CD4+ T cells sorted from blood. Read against the paper, the sample's cell subset or site label means: CD45RA-negative fraction. The receptors stem from a man between 18 and 35 years old in good health.

DNA for the CDR3: TGTGCCAGCAGCGTAGGACAGGGGTCGGAGACCCAGTACTTC. It yields the protein CASSVGQGSETQYF. V gene TRBV9 combines with J gene TRBJ2-5, with 8 bases that match TRBD1. Germline-derived CDR1 and CDR2 are SGDLS and YYNGEE. Trimming took 0 bases from V and 5 from J; bases not matched to a gene: 3. This CDR3 has 14 amino acids.

This sequence joins TRBV28 and TRBJ2-3; 10 bases fit TRBD1. CDR1 MDHEN and CDR2 SYDVKM come from the germline V gene. Trimming took 3 bases from V and 4 from J; bases not matched to a gene: 10. The CDR3 totals 17 residues. The CDR3 here is CASSFYPLGQGADTQYF. The CDR3 DNA follows: TGTGCCAGCAGTTTTTACCCTCTCGGACAGGGGGCAGATACGCAGTATTTT.

The chain is built from TRBV7-9 and TRBJ2-5; 9 nucleotides line up with TRBD1. CDR3 size: 15 residues. CDR1 is SEHNR and CDR2 is FQNEAQ in the germline V gene (reference sequence). With 4 bases clipped from V and 3 bases from J, the junction kept 6 bases outside the gene matches. The CDR3 here is CASSWGGQGKETQYF. The CDR3 DNA is TGTGCCAGCAGCTGGGGGGGACAGGGCAAAGAGACCCAGTACTTC.

The chain combines TRBV29-1 with TRBJ1-2; D remains ambiguous. CDR1 is SQVTM and CDR2 is ANQGSEA in the germline V gene. The CDR3 contains 12 residues. Trimming cost V 6 bases and J 3 bases, with 11 bases left between them. This chain's CDR3 is CSVVDGDYGYTF. The CDR3 DNA is TGCAGCGTCGTAGACGGTGACTATGGCTACACCTTC.

In its sample, this clone was seen a few times. This sequence joins TRBV9 and TRBJ2-3, with a tentative D call TRBD2 (6 bases). Trimming cost V 3 bases and J 1 base, with 9 bases left between them. The CDR3 is made up of 14 amino acids. The germline gives CDR1 SGDLS, CDR2 YYNGEE. CDR3 loop: CASSGGEGTDTQYF. The CDR3 nucleotides are TGTGCCAGCAGCGGGGGGGAAGGCACAGATACGCAGTATTTT.

CDR3 in DNA: TGCGCCAGCAGCTCGGGACAGGGTTCCCCAGATACGCAGTATTTT. It codes for CASSSGQGSPDTQYF. V gene TRBV5-1 combines with J gene TRBJ2-3; 9 nucleotides match TRBD1. The J segment lost 4 bases and the V segment lost 3 bases, leaving 6 bases of the junction unmatched. CDR1 is SGHRS, CDR2 YFSETQ, per germline. This CDR3 spans 15 amino acids. The whole variable domain, remainder taken from reference TRBV5-1 and TRBJ2-3, is KAGVTQTPRYLIKTRGQQVTLSCSPISGHRSVSWYQQTPGQGLQFLFEYFSETQRNKGNFPGRFSGRQFSNSRSEMNVSTLELGDSALYLCASSSGQGSPDTQYFGPGTRLTVL.

This rearrangement joins TRBV7-2 to TRBJ2-7; 9 bases are a match to TRBD2. V lost 6 bases and J lost 2; bases outside the gene matches: 8. This CDR3 region has 15 residues. Germline assignment: CDR1 SGHTA and CDR2 FQGNSA. The DNA of the CDR3 is TGTGCCAGCAGTCCGATGGGACTAGCAGCCTACGAGCAGTACTTC. The encoded protein is CASSPMGLAAYEQYF.

This clone occurred a few times. The chain has TRBV19 and TRBJ1-5, with D maybe TRBD1 (6 bases). The V end was cut by 5 bases, the J end by 9 bases, with 20 bases between. This CDR3 is 15 amino acids long. Germline-derived CDR1 and CDR2 are LNHDA and SQIVND (reference sequence). As DNA, the CDR3 is TGTGCCAGTAGTCCTCCACAGGGACGGGCGACGCCCCAGCATTTT. Translated, it gives CASSPPQGRATPQHF.

In this sample, this clone turned up once. This sequence joins TRBV2 and TRBJ2-5, with TRBD2 as a possible D gene (6 bases). The germline V gene encodes CDR1 SNHLY and CDR2 FYNNEI. Trimming cost V 9 bases and J 7 bases, with 15 bases left between them. The CDR3 sequence is 12 residues long. CDR3 sequence reads: CASATDGGTQYF. The CDR3 bases are TGTGCCAGTGCGACTGACGGGGGGACCCAGTACTTC.

The V call is TRBV27, the J call TRBJ2-2, with D possibly called TRBD1 or TRBD2 (6 bases each). The V and J ends lost 6 bases and 8 bases respectively, with 13 bases between them. CDR3 length: 13 residues. Germline CDR1 reads MNHEY; CDR2 reads SMNVEV (reference sequence). Here the CDR3 DNA reads TGTGCCAGCAGCCATGGGGGGCAGGGGGAGCTGTTTTTT. Residues: CASSHGGQGELFF.

The chain links TRBV5-1 to TRBJ2-7; the match to TRBD1 covers 9 bases. The CDR3 covers 14 residues. The V gene's germline CDR1 is SGHRS and CDR2 YFSETQ. J was trimmed by 5 bases and V by 0 bases; bases with no gene match: 3. Here the CDR3 reads CASSLEGQGNEQYF. The DNA of the CDR3 is TGCGCCAGCAGCTTGGAGGGACAGGGAAACGAGCAGTACTTC.

This rearrangement joins TRBV10-3 to TRBJ1-2; D not resolved. The germline V gene has CDR1 ENHRY and CDR2 SYGVKD. This CDR3 is built from 12 residues. The V end was cut by 0 bases, the J end by 8 bases, with 7 bases between. The CDR3 bases are TGTGCCATCAGTGAGTCTAATTTCGGCTACACCTTC. This gives the protein CAISESNFGYTF.

The chain employs TRBV28 and TRBJ1-2; the match to TRBD1 covers 7 bases. J was trimmed by 0 bases and V by 7 bases; bases with no gene match: 5. Germline lookup yields CDR1 MDHEN and CDR2 SYDVKM. CDR3 length equals 14 residues. For the CDR3, the DNA is TGTGCCAGCACTTCAGGGGGGGCTAACTATGGCTACACCTTC. It yields the protein CASTSGGANYGYTF.

The chain employs TRBV7-6 and TRBJ1-5, with D possibly being TRBD1 (6 bases). Germline lookup yields CDR1 SGHVS and CDR2 FNYEAQ. This CDR3 contains 15 residues. Trimming pared 1 base from V and 5 bases from J, leaving 12 bases between. Written as DNA, the CDR3 is TGTGCCAGCAGCTTAGGAGGGCACAGGGATCAGCCCCAGCATTTT. Translating gives CASSLGGHRDQPQHF.

The gene calls are TRBV5-1 and TRBJ2-5, with 7 bases lining up with TRBD1. The CDR3 totals 13 residues. Germline V gene data show CDR1 as SGHRS and CDR2 as YFSETQ. The V and J ends lost 0 bases and 4 bases, in that order; junction bases with no gene match: 0. DNA for the CDR3: TGCGCCAGCAGCTTGGAGGGGGCAGAGACCCAGTACTTC. It encodes CASSLEGAETQYF.

The V gene is TRBV9, the J gene TRBJ1-3; no clear D gene. Per the germline V gene, CDR1 is SGDLS and CDR2 is YYNGEE. Trimming removed 0 bases at V and 0 bases at J, with 10 bases between. The CDR3 runs to 16 residues. In DNA, the CDR3 is TGTGCCAGCAGCGTAGGGGCAGGTAGCTCTGGAAACACCATATATTTT. Protein sequence: CASSVGAGSSGNTIYF. Together with reference TRBV9 and TRBJ1-3, the CDR3 gives the full variable domain: DSGVTQTPKHLITATGQRVTLRCSPRSGDLSVYWYQQSLDQGLQFLIQYYNGEERAKGNILERFSAQQFPDLHSELNLSSLELGDSALYFCASSVGAGSSGNTIYFGEGSWLTVV.

The V call is TRBV7-9, the J call TRBJ2-5; D uncertain. Germline CDR1 SEHNR, CDR2 FQNEAQ (reference sequence). There are 17 residues in the CDR3. V was shortened by 2 bases and J by 0 bases, with 16 bases between the two germline ends. The CDR3 DNA sequence: TGTGCCAGCAGCTTAAGACCTGTTTTGGGGTACCAAGAGACCCAGTACTTC. As protein: CASSLRPVLGYQETQYF. Together with reference TRBV7-9 and TRBJ2-5, the CDR3 gives the full variable domain: DTGVSQNPRHKITKRGQNVTFRCDPISEHNRLYWYRQTLGQGPEFLTYFQNEAQLEKSRLLSDRFSAERPKGSFSTLEIQRTEQGDSAMYLCASSLRPVLGYQETQYFGPGTRLLVL.

This chain joins TRBV6-1 and TRBJ2-3, with D perhaps TRBD1 (7 bases). Germline CDR1 MNHNS, CDR2 SASEGT. Between the trimmed V and J ends, which lost 11 bases and 6 bases, there was a span of 18 bases. CDR3 length: 13 residues. This CDR3 reads CAVEEGARDTQYF. DNA of the CDR3: TGTGCCGTTGAGGAGGGGGCGAGGGATACGCAGTATTTT.

V gene TRBV18 combines with J gene TRBJ2-1, with D unclear. Germline-derived CDR1 and CDR2 are KGHSH and LQKENI. The V and J ends lost 3 bases and 2 bases respectively, with 11 bases between them. The CDR3 is made up of 15 amino acids. The CDR3 protein is CASSPSHGPYNEQFF. The CDR3 region has the DNA TGTGCCAGCTCACCTTCGCACGGACCCTACAATGAGCAGTTCTTC.

This chain uses TRBV6-6 with TRBJ2-2, with D tentatively TRBD1 (5 bases). Trimming stripped 0 bases from V and 1 base from J, with 9 bases between. The CDR3 runs 16 residues. Germline CDR1 MNHNY, CDR2 SVGAGI (reference sequence). In nucleotides, the CDR3 is TGTGCCAGCAGTTACTCTGGCCAGGGGAACACCGGGGAGCTGTTTTTT. This sequence encodes CASSYSGQGNTGELFF.

This clone was detected only a few times. The rearrangement links TRBV7-2 to TRBJ2-3; perhaps TRBD1 as D (5 bases). The CDR3 is 12 amino acids. Trimming left V 1 base short and J 9 bases short, with 8 bases between. Looked up from germline, CDR1 is SGHTA and CDR2 is FQGNSA. CDR3 sequence (DNA): TGTGCCAGCAGCTTAGGGAGACAGACGCAGTATTTT. This codes for CASSLGRQTQYF.

The V gene is TRBV30, the J gene TRBJ2-5; D remains unclear. There are 14 residues in the CDR3. The germline CDR1 and CDR2 sequences are GTSNPN and SVGIG (reference sequence). V was shortened by 2 bases and J by 0 bases, with 10 bases between the two germline ends. The CDR3 DNA reads as TGTGCCTGGAGTCTAGGATCGCACCAAGAGACCCAGTACTTC. Its translation: CAWSLGSHQETQYF.

The gene calls are TRBV7-6 and TRBJ1-1, with TRBD1 matching 9 bases. CDR3 length equals 17 residues. Germline assignment: CDR1 SGHVS and CDR2 FNYEAQ. The J segment lost 4 bases and the V segment lost 3 bases, leaving 12 bases of the junction unmatched. The CDR3: CASSFGDRALGSTEAFF. CDR3 DNA sequence: TGTGCCAGCAGCTTTGGGGACAGGGCCCTCGGCTCCACTGAAGCTTTCTTT. Filled out from reference TRBV7-6 and TRBJ1-1, the complete variable domain reads GAGVSQSPRYKVTKRGQDVALRCDPISGHVSLYWYRQALGQGPEFLTYFNYEAQQDKSGLPNDRFSAERPEGSISTLTIQRTEQRDSAMYRCASSFGDRALGSTEAFFGQGTRLTVV.